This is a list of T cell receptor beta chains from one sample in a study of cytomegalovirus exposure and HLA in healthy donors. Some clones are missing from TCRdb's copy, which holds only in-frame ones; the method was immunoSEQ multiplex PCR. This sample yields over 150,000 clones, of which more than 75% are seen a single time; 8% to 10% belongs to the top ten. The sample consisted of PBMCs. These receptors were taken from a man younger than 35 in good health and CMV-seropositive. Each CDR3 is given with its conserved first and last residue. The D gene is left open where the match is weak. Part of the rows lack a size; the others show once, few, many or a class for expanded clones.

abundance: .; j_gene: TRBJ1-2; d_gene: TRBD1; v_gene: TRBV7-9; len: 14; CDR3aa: CASSPRTGGYGYTF; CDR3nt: TGTGCCAGCAGCCCCAGGACAGGGGGCTATGGCTACACCTTC
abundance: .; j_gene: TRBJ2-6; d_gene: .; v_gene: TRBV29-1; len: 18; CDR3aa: CSAKLTGLASSGANVLTF; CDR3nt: TGCAGCGCCAAACTTACAGGGTTAGCCTCCTCTGGGGCCAACGTCCTGACTTTC
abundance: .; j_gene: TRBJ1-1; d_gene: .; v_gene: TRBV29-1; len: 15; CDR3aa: CSVEDLGGKNTEAFF; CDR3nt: TGCAGCGTTGAAGATCTCGGCGGGAAGAACACTGAAGCTTTCTTT
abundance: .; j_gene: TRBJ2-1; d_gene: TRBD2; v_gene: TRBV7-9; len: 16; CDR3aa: CASSFWTSGRANEQFF; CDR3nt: TGTGCCAGCAGCTTCTGGACTAGCGGGAGAGCTAATGAGCAGTTCTTC
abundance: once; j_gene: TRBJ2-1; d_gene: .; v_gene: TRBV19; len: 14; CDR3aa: CASRPQTSYNEQFF; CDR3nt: TGTGCCAGTAGACCCCAGACTTCCTACAATGAGCAGTTCTTC
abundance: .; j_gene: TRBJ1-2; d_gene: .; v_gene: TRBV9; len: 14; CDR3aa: CASSSSGTSYGYTF; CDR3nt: TGTGCCAGCAGCTCAAGTGGGACAAGCTATGGCTACACCTTC
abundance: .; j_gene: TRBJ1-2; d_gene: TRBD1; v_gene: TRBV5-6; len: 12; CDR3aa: CASSLNRQGITF; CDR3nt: TGTGCCAGCAGCTTAAACAGACAGGGTATCACCTTC
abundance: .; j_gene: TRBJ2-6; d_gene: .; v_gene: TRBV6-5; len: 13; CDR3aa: CASTLSGANVLTF; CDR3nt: TGTGCCAGCACCCTATCTGGGGCCAACGTCCTGACTTTC
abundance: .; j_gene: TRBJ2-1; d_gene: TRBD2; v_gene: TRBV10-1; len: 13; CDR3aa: CASSPRLANEQFF; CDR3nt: TGCGCCAGCAGTCCAAGACTAGCCAATGAGCAGTTCTTC
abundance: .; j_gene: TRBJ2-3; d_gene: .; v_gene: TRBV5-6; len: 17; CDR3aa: CASSSLGARKYADTQYF; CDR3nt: TGTGCCAGCAGCTCGCTCGGTGCGAGGAAGTACGCAGATACGCAGTATTTT
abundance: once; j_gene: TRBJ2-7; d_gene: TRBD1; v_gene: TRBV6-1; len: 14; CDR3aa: CASTQGQGWYEQYF; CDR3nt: TGTGCCAGCACCCAGGGACAGGGGTGGTACGAGCAGTACTTC
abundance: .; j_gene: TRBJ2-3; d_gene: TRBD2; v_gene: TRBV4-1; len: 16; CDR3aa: CASSQGSAGGTDTQYF; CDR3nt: TGCGCCAGCAGCCAAGGGTCGGCGGGGGGCACAGATACGCAGTATTTT
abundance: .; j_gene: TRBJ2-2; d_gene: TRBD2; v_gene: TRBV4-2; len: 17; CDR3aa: CASSQDQGREDTGELFF; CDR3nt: TGTGCCAGCAGCCAAGATCAGGGGCGGGAGGACACCGGGGAGCTGTTTTTT
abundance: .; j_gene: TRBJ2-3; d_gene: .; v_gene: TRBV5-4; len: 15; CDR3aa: CASSLEGPHRYAGDF; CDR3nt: TGTGCCAGCAGCTTGGAGGGGCCCCACAGATACGCAGGAGATTTT
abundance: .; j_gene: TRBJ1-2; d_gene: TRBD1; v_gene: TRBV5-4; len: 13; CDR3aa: CATGGQGISGYTF; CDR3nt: TGTGCCACGGGGGGACAGGGGATTTCGGGCTACACCTTC
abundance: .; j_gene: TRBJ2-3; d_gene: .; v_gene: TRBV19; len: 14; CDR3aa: CASGLAGGTDTQYF; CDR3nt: TGTGCCAGTGGACTGGCAGGGGGGACAGATACGCAGTATTTT
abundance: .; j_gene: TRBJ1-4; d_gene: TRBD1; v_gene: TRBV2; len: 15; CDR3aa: CASSERDRANEKLFF; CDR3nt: TGTGCCAGCAGTGAACGCGACAGGGCTAATGAAAAACTGTTTTTT
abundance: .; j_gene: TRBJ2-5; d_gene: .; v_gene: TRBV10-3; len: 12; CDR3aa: CAISELQETQYF; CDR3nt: TGTGCCATCAGTGAGTTACAAGAGACCCAGTACTTC
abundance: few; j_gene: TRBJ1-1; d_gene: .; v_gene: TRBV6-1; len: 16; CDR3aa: CASSDGSAGFATEAFF; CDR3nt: TGTGCCAGCAGTGACGGGTCCGCAGGGTTTGCCACTGAAGCTTTCTTT
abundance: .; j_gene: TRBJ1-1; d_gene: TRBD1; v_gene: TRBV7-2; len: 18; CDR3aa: CASSLRGTGGRLNTEAFF; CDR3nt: TGTGCCAGCAGCTTACGAGGGACAGGGGGCCGATTGAACACTGAAGCTTTCTTT
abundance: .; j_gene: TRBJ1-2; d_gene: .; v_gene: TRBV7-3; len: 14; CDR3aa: CASSLRADFSGYTF; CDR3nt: TGTGCCAGCAGCTTAAGGGCAGATTTCAGCGGCTACACCTTC
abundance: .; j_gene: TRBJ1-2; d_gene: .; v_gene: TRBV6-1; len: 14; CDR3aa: CASSIQGRVGGYTF; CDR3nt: TGTGCCAGCAGTATCCAGGGAAGGGTTGGTGGCTACACCTTC
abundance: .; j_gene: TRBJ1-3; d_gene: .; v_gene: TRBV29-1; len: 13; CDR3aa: CSAWTNGANTIYF; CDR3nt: TGCAGCGCTTGGACTAATGGGGCAAACACCATATATTTT
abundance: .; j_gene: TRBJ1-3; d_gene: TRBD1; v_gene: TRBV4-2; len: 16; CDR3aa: CASSQGDRGTGNTIYF; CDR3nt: TGTGCCAGCAGCCAAGGGGACAGGGGAACTGGAAACACCATATATTTT
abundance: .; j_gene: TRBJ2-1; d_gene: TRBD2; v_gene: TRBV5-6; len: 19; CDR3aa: CASSYFGTRTHSSYNEQFF; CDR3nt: TGTGCCAGCAGCTATTTCGGGACTAGGACCCATAGCTCCTACAATGAGCAGTTCTTC
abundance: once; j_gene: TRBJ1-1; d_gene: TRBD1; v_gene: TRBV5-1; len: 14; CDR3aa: CASSMGQLNTEAFF; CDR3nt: TGCGCCAGCAGTATGGGACAGTTGAACACTGAAGCTTTCTTT
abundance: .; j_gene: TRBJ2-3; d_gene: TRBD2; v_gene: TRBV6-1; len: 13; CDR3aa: CASSRLAGDTQYF; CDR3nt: TGTGCCAGCAGTAGACTAGCCGGAGATACGCAGTATTTT
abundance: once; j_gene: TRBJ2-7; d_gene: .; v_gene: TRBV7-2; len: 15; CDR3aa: CASTLGGGQNYEQYF; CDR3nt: TGTGCCAGCACTCTAGGAGGGGGACAGAACTACGAGCAGTACTTC
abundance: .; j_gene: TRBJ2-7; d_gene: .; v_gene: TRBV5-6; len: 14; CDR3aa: CASSSHSGSYEQYF; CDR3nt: TGTGCCAGCAGCTCGCATAGCGGTTCCTACGAGCAGTACTTC
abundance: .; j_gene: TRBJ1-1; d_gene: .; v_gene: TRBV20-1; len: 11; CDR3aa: CSAELDTEAFF; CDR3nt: TGCAGCGCCGAGTTGGACACTGAAGCTTTCTTT
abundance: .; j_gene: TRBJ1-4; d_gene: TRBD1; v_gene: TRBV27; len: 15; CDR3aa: CASRGQGDPYGKLFF; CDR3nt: TGTGCCAGCAGAGGACAGGGGGACCCCTATGGGAAACTGTTTTTT
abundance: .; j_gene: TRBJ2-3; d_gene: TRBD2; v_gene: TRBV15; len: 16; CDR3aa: CATSRRGLAGGRGQYF; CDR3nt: TGTGCCACCAGCAGGAGGGGGCTAGCGGGGGGGCGTGGGCAGTATTTT
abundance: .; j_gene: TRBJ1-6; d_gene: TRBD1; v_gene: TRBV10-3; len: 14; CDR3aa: CAISIDRESSPLHF; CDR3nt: TGTGCCATCAGTATCGACAGGGAGTCGTCACCCCTCCACTTT
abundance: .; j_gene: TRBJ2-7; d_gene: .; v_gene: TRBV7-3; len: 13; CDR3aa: CASSLNPRGEQYF; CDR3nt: TGTGCCAGCAGCTTAAACCCGCGGGGCGAGCAGTACTTC
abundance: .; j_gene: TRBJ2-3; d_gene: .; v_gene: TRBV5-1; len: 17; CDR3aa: CASSLVGTPPLTDTQYF; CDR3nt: TGCGCCAGCAGCTTGGTGGGGACACCACCCCTCACAGATACGCAGTATTTT
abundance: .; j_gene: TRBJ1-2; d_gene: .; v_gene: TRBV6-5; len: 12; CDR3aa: CASSTANYGYTF; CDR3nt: TGTGCCAGCAGCACAGCTAACTATGGCTACACCTTC
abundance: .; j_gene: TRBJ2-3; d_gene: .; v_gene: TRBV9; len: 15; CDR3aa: CASSPRTRGTDTQYF; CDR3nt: TGTGCCAGCAGCCCCCGGACGAGGGGGACAGATACGCAGTATTTT
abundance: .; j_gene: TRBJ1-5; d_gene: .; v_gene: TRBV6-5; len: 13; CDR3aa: CASSSNSNQPQHF; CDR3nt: TGTGCCAGCAGTAGTAATAGCAACCAGCCCCAGCATTTT
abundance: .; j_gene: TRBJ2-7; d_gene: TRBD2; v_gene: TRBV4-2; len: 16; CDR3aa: CASRLTSGGPYYEQYF; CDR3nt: TGTGCCAGCAGGCTTACTAGCGGGGGCCCCTACTACGAGCAGTACTTC
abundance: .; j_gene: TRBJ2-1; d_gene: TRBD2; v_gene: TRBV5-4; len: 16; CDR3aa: CASSEGTSGSYNEQFF; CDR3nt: TGTGCCAGCAGCGAGGGGACTAGCGGGTCCTACAATGAGCAGTTCTTC
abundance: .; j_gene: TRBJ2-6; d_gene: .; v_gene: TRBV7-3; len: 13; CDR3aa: CASSGSGANGLTF; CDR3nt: TGTGCCAGCAGCGGATCTGGGGCCAACGGCCTGACTTTC
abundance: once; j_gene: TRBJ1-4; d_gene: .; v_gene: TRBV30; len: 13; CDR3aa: CAWSVPAGEKLFF; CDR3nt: TGTGCCTGGAGTGTACCCGCGGGCGAAAAACTGTTTTTT
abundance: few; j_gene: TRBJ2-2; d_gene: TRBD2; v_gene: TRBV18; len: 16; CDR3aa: CASSPASGGNTGELFF; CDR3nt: TGTGCCAGCTCACCAGCTAGCGGGGGTAACACCGGGGAGCTGTTTTTT
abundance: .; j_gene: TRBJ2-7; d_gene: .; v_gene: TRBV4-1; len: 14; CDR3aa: CASSQDGRLPTRYF; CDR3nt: TGCGCCAGCAGCCAAGACGGGAGACTACCGACCAGGTACTTC
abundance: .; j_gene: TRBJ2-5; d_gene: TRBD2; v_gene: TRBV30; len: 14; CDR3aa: CAWSKSGVLETQYF; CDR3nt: TGTGCCTGGAGCAAGAGCGGGGTGTTGGAGACCCAGTACTTC
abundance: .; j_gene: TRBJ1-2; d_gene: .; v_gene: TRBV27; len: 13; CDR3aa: CASSGTRGYGYTF; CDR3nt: TGTGCCAGCAGCGGAACCAGGGGCTATGGCTACACCTTC
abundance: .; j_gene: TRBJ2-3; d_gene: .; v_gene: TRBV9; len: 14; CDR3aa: CASSARVGTDTQYF; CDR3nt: TGTGCCAGCAGCGCCAGGGTGGGCACAGATACGCAGTATTTT
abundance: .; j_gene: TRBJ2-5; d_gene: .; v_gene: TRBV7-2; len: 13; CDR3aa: CASSPRGQETQYF; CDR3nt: TGTGCCAGCAGTCCGCGGGGACAAGAGACCCAGTACTTC
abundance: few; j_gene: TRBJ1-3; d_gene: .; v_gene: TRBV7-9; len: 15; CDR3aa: CSSSSNYAEGNTIYF; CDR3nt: TGTTCCAGCAGCTCGAACTACGCCGAGGGAAACACCATATATTTT
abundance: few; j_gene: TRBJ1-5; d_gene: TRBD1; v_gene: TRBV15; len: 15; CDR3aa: CATNQGQGDNQPQHF; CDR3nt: TGTGCCACCAACCAGGGACAGGGGGACAATCAGCCCCAGCATTTT
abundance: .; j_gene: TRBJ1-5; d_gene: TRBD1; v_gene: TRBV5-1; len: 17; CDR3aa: CASSLVGQGASGQPQHF; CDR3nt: TGCGCCAGCAGCTTGGTGGGGCAGGGGGCGTCCGGTCAGCCCCAGCATTTT
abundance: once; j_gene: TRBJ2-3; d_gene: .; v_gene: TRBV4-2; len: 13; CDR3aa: CASSQVPSGTQYF; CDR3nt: TGTGCCAGCAGCCAAGTCCCTAGTGGTACGCAGTATTTT